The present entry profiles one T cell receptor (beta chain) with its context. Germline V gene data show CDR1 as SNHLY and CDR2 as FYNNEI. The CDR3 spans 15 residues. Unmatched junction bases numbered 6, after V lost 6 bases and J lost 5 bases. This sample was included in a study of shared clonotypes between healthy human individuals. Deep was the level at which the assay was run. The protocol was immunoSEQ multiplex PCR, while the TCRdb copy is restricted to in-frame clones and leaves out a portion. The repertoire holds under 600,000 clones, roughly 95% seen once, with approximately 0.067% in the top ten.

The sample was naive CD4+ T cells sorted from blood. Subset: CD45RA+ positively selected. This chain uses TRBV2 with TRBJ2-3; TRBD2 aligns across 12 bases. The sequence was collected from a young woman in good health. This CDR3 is CASRETSGRRDTQYF. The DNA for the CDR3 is TGTGCCAGCAGAGAGACTAGCGGGAGACGAGATACGCAGTATTTT. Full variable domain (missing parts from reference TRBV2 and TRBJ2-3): EPEVTQTPSHQVTQMGQEVILRCVPISNHLYFYWYRQILGQKVEFLVSFYNNEISEKSEIFDDQFSVERPDGSNFTLKIRSTKLEDSAMYFCASRETSGRRDTQYFGPGTRLTVL.